The following is a T cell receptor beta chain sequence with its context. The table lists this clonotype with many counts. The specificity of this receptor is unknown. No qualities accompany the bases; no much larger clone lies one base away. Per the publication, the time point label means: sample taken at primary tumor resection. Without any cell sorting, TCR sequencing was performed on whole RNA extracted either from tumor and nontumor lung tissue or from cryopreserved PBMC samples. The donors were 72 patients from the lung TRACERx cohort who had early-stage, untreated non-small cell lung cancer. A patient was chosen for TCR sequencing only when enough RNA was available from at least two tumor regions. The sample originates from a study of spatial heterogeneity in lung cancer (dated by TCRdb to between 2017 and 2020). For the study in its entirety: More beta-chain than alpha-chain transcripts were consistently detected, likely reflecting higher beta-chain transcript abundance. In the raw uncorrected reads, each unique combination of TCR and UMI appeared on average more than ten times. In non-small cell lung cancer, the study quantitatively compared TCR alpha and beta repertoires across several tumor regions, matched nontumor lung, and blood. The study linked features of the TCR repertoire to counts of nonsynonymous mutations, which were determined by whole-exome sequencing of tumor tissue. Both alpha and beta chains were TCR-sequenced in samples taken at surgery, namely 220 tumor regions, around 64 matched nontumor lung samples and a few dozen PBMC samples.

Library preparation employed 5' RACE. The sequencer was a NextSeq 500. In the TCR library protocol, a unique molecular identifier was attached to each TCR cDNA molecule so that PCR and sequencing errors could be corrected. The authors' analysis ran thus. TCR identification, UMI-based error correction and CDR3 extraction were all carried out with Decombinator tools. TCRs above a frequency of 2 per 1,000, corresponding to the top 1% of the tumor frequency distribution, were defined as expanded. Renyi diversity was computed with the R vegan package after each repertoire had been subsampled 100 times to 5,000 TCRs. To build CDR3 similarity networks, amino acid triplet string-kernel similarity was used, and CDR3s were connected when their pairwise similarity was above 0.82. The public reads were reanalyzed by TCRdb: fastp trimming at Q25, MiXCR alignment, in-frame beta chains only. Duplicate CDR3 protein sequences are folded into a single record with the most common DNA and genes. The V and J calls follow TCRdb's processing rather than the paper's. The sample yields about 38,000 distinct CDR3 sequences; 4.5% to 6% were counted once. 11% of the sample comes from the top ten.

The CDR3 runs 13 residues from the cysteine to the phenylalanine. The CDR3 DNA has 39 bases and is translated from base 1. Per the germline V gene, SQVTM is the CDR1 and ANQGSEA is the CDR2. The research as a whole found: Additional single-cell paired TCR alpha and beta sequencing was considered necessary to confirm, at a functional level, the hypothesis that regional TCRs recognize regional mutations. Ubiquitous expanded tumor TCRs showed up in blood more often at tumor resection than at routine follow-up.

The material sequenced was PBMCs, taken at surgery. The receptor was isolated from a male donor with early-stage non-small cell lung cancer. The rearrangement joined TRBV29-1 to TRBJ1-1, with 8 middle bases fitting TRBD1. CDR3 region: CTSRTGPNTEAFF. The nucleotides are TGCACCTCTAGGACAGGGCCGAACACTGAAGCTTTCTTT.